The clone carrying this T cell receptor beta chain has only one observation. Its antigen is unknown. The data derive from a study of cytomegalovirus exposure and HLA in healthy donors. Study results and limitations: Many donors shared some public TCRs, even though most TCR sequences were rare. The study listed around 150 cytomegalovirus-associated TCR beta chains.

The CDR3 covers 15 residues. Germline V lookup: CDR1 LNHDA, CDR2 SQIVND (reference sequence). Between the trimmed V and J ends, which lost 7 bases and 6 bases, there was a span of 22 bases. Measured with immunoSEQ multiplex PCR; TCRdb has only the in-frame clones, and not every one. The table records 120,000 or so clones, 95% to 96% of them present only once. Among the 100 to 150 subjects of the validation cohort, separate from the 666-subject first cohort, were the donors. The sequence derives from a man aged 18 to 30 in good health and CMV-seronegative. Sequenced input: PBMCs. V usage is TRBV19 and J usage is TRBJ2-7; the D gene is possibly TRBD1 (6 bases). This CDR3 is CASKGPHREGGEQYF. CDR3 bases: TGTGCCAGTAAAGGTCCTCACCGAGAAGGGGGCGAGCAGTACTTC.